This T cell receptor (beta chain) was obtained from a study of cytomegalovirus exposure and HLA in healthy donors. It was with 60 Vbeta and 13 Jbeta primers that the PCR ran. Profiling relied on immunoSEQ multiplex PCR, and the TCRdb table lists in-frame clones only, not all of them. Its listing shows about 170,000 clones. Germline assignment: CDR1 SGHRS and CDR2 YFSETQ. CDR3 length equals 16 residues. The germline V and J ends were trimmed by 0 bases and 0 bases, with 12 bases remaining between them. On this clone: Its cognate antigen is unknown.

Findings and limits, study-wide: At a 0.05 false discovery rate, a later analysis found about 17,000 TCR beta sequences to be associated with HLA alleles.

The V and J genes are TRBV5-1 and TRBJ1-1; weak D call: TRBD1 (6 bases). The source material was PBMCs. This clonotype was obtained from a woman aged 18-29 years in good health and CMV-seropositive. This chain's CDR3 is CASSLARQGLNTEAFF. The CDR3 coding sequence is TGCGCCAGCAGCTTGGCCAGGCAGGGGCTGAACACTGAAGCTTTCTTT.